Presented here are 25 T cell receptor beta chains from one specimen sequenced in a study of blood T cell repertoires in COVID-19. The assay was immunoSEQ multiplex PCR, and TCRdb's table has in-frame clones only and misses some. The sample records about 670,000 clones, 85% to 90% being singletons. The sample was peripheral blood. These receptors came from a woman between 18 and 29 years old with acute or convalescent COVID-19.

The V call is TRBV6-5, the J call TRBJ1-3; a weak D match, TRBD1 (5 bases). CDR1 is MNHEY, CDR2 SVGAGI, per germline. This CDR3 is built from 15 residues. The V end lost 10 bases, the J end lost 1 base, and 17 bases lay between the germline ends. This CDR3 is CATVRTGGSGNTIYF. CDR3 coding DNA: TGTGCCACCGTCCGGACTGGGGGGTCTGGAAACACCATATATTTT.

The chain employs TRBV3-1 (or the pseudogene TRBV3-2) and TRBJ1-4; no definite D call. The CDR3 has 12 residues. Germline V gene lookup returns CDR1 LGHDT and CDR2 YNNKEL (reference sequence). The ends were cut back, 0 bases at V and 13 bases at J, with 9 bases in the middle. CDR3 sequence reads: CASSQDSRVLFF. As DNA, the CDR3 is TGTGCCAGCAGCCAAGATAGCCGGGTACTGTTTTTT.

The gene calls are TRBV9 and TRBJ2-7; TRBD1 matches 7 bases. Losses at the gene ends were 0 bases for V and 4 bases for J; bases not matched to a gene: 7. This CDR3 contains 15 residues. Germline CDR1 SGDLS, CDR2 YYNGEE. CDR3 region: CASSVAGGITYEQYF. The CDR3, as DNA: TGTGCCAGCAGCGTAGCAGGGGGAATAACTTACGAGCAGTACTTC.

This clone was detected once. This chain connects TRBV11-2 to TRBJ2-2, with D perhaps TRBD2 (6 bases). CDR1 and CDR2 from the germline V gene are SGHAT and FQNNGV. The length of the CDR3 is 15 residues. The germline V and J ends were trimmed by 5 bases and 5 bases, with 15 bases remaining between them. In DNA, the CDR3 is TGTGCCAGCAGCCTAATGGGGGACTGGACCGGGGAGCTGTTTTTT. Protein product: CASSLMGDWTGELFF.

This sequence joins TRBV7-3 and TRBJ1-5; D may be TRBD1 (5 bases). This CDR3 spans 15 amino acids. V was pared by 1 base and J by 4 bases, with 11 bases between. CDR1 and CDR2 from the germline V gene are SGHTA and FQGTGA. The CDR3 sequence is CASSLRGGDNQPQHF. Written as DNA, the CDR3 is TGTGCCAGCAGCTTAAGGGGAGGGGATAATCAGCCCCAGCATTTT.

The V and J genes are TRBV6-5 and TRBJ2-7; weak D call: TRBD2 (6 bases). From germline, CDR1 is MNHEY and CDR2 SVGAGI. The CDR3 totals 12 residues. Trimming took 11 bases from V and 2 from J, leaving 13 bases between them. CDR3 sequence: CACGAGAYEQYF. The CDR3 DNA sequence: TGTGCCTGCGGGGCCGGGGCCTACGAGCAGTACTTC.

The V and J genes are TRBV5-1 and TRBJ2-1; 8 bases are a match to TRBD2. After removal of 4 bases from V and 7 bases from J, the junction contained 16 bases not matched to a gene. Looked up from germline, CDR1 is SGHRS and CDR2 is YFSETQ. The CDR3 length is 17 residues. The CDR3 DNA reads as TGCGCCAGCAGCCCGGACGGGGGCGGGGGGCTTAGGAATGAGCAGTTCTTC. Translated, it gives CASSPDGGGGLRNEQFF.

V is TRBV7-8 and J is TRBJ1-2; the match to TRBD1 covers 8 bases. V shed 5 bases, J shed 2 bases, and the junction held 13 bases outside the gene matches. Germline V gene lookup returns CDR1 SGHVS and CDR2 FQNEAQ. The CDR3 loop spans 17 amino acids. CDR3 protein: CASSPRVSTGVNYGYTF. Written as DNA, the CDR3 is TGTGCCAGCAGCCCCAGAGTCTCGACAGGGGTGAACTATGGCTACACCTTC. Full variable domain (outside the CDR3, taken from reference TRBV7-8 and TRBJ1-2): GAGVSQSPRYKVAKRGQDVALRCDPISGHVSLFWYQQALGQGPEFLTYFQNEAQLDKSGLPSDRFFAERPEGSVSTLKIQRTQQEDSAVYLCASSPRVSTGVNYGYTFGSGTRLTVV.

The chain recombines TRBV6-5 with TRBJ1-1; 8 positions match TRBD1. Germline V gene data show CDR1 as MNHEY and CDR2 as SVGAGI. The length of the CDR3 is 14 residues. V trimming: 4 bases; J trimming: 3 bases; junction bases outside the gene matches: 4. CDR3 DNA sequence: TGTGCCAGCAGTTCCGACAGGGGAGACACTGAAGCTTTCTTT. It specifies CASSSDRGDTEAFF.

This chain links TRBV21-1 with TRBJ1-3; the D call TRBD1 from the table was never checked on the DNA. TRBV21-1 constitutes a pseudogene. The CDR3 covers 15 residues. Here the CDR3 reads CASINGTGVGNTIYF. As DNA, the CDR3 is TGTGCCAGCATCAACGGAACAGGGGTTGGAAACACCATATATTTT.

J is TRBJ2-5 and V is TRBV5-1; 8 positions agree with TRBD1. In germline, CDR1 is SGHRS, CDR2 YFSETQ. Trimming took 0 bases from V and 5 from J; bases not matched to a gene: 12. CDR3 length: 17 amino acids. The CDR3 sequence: CASSLVSGGELGETQYF. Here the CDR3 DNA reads TGCGCCAGCAGCTTGGTATCAGGGGGCGAGTTAGGGGAGACCCAGTACTTC. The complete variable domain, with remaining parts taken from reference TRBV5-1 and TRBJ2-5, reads KAGVTQTPRYLIKTRGQQVTLSCSPISGHRSVSWYQQTPGQGLQFLFEYFSETQRNKGNFPGRFSGRQFSNSRSEMNVSTLELGDSALYLCASSLVSGGELGETQYFGPGTRLLVL.

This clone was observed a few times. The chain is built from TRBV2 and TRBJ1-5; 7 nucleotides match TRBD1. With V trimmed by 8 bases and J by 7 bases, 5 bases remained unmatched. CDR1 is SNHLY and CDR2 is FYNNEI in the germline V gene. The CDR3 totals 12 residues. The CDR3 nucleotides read TGTGCCAGCTCAGACAGGGACCAGCCCCAGCATTTT. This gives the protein CASSDRDQPQHF.

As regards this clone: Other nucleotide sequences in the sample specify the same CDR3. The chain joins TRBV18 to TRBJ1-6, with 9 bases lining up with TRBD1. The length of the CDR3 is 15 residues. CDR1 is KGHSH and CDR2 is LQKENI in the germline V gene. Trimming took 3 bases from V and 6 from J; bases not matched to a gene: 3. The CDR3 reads CASSPQGQGNSPLHF. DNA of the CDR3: TGTGCCAGCTCACCCCAGGGACAGGGTAATTCACCCCTCCACTTT.

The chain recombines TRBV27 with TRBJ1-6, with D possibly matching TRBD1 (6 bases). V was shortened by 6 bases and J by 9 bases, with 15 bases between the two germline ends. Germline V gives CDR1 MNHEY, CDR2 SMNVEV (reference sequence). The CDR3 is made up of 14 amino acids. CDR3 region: CASRPGTLTSPLHF. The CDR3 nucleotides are TGTGCCAGCAGGCCCGGGACATTGACTTCACCCCTCCACTTT.

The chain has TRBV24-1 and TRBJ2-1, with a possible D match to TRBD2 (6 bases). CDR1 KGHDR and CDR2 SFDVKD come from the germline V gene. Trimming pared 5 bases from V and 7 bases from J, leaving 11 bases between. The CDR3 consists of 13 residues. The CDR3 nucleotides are TGTGCCACCAGTGGACGGGAGCCAAATGAGCAGTTCTTC. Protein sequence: CATSGREPNEQFF.

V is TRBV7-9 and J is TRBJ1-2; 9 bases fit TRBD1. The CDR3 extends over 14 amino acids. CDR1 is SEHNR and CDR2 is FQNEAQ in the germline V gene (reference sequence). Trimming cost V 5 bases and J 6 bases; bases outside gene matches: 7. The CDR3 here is CASSGYRGQDGYTF. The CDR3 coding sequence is TGTGCCAGCAGCGGATACAGGGGGCAGGATGGCTACACCTTC.

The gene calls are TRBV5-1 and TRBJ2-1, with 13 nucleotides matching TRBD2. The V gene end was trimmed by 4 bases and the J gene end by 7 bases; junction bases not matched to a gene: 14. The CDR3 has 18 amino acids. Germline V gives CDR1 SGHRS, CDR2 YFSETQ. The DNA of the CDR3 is TGCGCCAGCAGCCCGCCACCCACCGGGACTAGCGGGGTAAATGAGCAGTTCTTC. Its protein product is CASSPPPTGTSGVNEQFF.

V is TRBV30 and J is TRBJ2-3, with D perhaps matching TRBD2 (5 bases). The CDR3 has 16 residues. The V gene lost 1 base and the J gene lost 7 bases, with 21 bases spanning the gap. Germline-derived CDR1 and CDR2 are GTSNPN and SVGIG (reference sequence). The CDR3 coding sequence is TGTGCCTGGAGTGCCATACTAGGTCTAGCACAGAATACGCAGTATTTT. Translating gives CAWSAILGLAQNTQYF.

CDR3 sequence: CAGTPTHTGLNEQFF. As DNA, the CDR3 is TGTGCCGGCACCCCCACTCATACAGGGCTCAATGAGCAGTTCTTC. The chain joins TRBV27 to TRBJ2-1, with D possibly TRBD1 on 6 matching bases. Germline V gene lookup returns CDR1 MNHEY and CDR2 SMNVEV (reference sequence). Trimming left V 11 bases short and J 6 bases short, with 23 bases between. The CDR3 runs to 15 residues.

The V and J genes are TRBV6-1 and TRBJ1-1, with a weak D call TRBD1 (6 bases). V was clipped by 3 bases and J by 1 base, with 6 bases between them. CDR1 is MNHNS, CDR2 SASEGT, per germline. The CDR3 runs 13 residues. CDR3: CASSEGQNTEAFF. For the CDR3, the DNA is TGTGCCAGCAGTGAGGGACAGAACACTGAAGCTTTCTTT.

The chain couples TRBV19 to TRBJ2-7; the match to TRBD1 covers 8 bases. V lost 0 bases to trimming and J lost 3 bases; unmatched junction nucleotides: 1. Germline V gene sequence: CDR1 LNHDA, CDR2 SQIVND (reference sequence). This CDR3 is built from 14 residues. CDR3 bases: TGTGCCAGTAGTATAGACAGGGGGCACTACGAGCAGTACTTC. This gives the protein CASSIDRGHYEQYF.

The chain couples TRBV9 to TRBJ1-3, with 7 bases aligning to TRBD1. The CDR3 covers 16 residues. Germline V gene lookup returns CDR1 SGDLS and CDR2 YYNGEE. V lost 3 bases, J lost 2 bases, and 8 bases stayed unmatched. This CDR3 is CASSASQGGAGNTIYF. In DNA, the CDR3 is TGTGCCAGCAGCGCCTCCCAGGGGGGAGCTGGAAACACCATATATTTT.

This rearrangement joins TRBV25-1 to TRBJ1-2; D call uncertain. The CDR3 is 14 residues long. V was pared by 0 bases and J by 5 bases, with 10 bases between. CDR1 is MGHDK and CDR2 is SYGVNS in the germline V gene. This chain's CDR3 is CASSEYGREYGYTF. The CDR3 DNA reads TGTGCCAGCAGTGAATATGGGAGAGAATATGGCTACACCTTC.

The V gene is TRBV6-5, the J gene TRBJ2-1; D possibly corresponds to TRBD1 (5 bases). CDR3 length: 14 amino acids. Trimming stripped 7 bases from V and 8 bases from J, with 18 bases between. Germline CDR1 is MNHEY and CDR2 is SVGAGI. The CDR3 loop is CASTDQPGSDEQFF. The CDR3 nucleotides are TGTGCCAGCACAGACCAACCAGGGTCCGATGAGCAGTTCTTC.

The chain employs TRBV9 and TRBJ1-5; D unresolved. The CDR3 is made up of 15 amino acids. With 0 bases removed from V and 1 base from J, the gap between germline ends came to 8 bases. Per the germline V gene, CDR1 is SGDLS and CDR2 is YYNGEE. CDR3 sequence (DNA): TGTGCCAGCAGCGTAGACGGGAAGAGCAATCAGCCCCAGCATTTT. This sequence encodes CASSVDGKSNQPQHF.